This record covers a single TCR beta chain. The data were taken from a study of blood T cell repertoires in COVID-19. Study details: The study drew acute and convalescent COVID-19 samples from the United States, Italy and Spain. T cells, B-cell-depleted T cells, or PBMCs supplied cDNA or gDNA.

Trimming took 4 bases from V and 4 from J; bases not matched to a gene: 8. The germline gives CDR1 KGHDR, CDR2 SFDVKD. This CDR3 comprises 16 residues. In the original processing: It was from reference gene primer amplification that nucleated cell counts were estimated. Clones were read by immunoSEQ multiplex PCR, and TCRdb kept only the in-frame ones, dropping some. The V and J calls and clone size were taken over from that table, and D and trimming were inferred from the DNA. The sample includes about 270,000 clones, approximately 86% seen only once; the top ten take around 9%. The clonotype originates from a man between 35 and 55 years old with active or convalescent COVID-19. This chain uses TRBV24-1 with TRBJ2-2; 7 bases agree with TRBD1. Sequenced: peripheral blood. CDR3 nucleotides: TGTGCCACCAGTGACCCACGACAGGGTTCCACCGGGGAGCTGTTTTTT. Amino acids: CATSDPRQGSTGELFF.